One sample yielded the 18 T cell receptor beta chains listed below, sequenced in a study of T cells in Graves' hyperthyroidism and ophthalmopathy. Amplified regions were TCR beta CDR3 sequences from RNA transcripts. With the HTBI primer set, the TCR CDR3 went through a first round of RT-PCR. TCRdb reanalysed the multiplex PCR reads using MiXCR and keeps one entry per CDR3 protein. The sample lists 150,000 or so distinct CDR3 sequences, approximately 24% occurring once. Sequenced material: blood. The receptors were gathered from a woman aged 50 to 60 with Graves' hyperthyroidism that later progressed to Graves' ophthalmopathy.

As concerns this clonotype: A much larger clone is a single base away; this may be a read error. CDR3 sequence reads: CASSREALPRELFF. DNA for the CDR3: TGCGCCAGCAGCCGGGAGGCCTTACCCAGGGAGCTGTTTTTT. The rearrangement uses TRBV5-1 and TRBJ2-2; 7 bases are shared with TRBD2. CDR3 length equals 14 residues. After removal of 4 bases from V and 9 bases from J, the junction contained 9 bases not matched to a gene. Germline CDR1 SGHRS, CDR2 YFSETQ. Filled out from reference TRBV5-1 and TRBJ2-2, the complete variable domain reads KAGVTQTPRYLIKTRGQQVTLSCSPISGHRSVSWYQQTPGQGLQFLFEYFSETQRNKGNFPGRFSGRQFSNSRSEMNVSTLELGDSALYLCASSREALPRELFFGEGSRLTVL.

This clonotype was observed many times. The CDR3 reads CASSLTGLETQYF. The CDR3, as DNA: TGTGCCAGCAGTTTAACCGGGTTGGAGACCCAGTACTTC. J is TRBJ2-5 and V is TRBV28; D gene unclear. Germline CDR1 and CDR2: MDHEN and SYDVKM. The CDR3 spans 13 residues. Trimming removed 2 bases at V and 5 bases at J, with 9 bases between.

This clonotype was seen ten or more times. The V gene is TRBV12-3 or TRBV12-4, the J gene TRBJ2-7; TRBD1 might be the D (6 bases). V lost 5 bases and J lost 0, with 14 bases in between. The CDR3 is 15 residues long. CDR3: CASSMGALSSYEQYF. The CDR3 DNA reads TGTGCCAGCAGTATGGGGGCCCTAAGCTCCTACGAGCAGTACTTC.

This clonotype has a single count. The CDR3 DNA sequence: TGTGCCAGCAGTCCTCGCCCTAACAGGGGGCAGACTGAAGCTTTCTTT. Translating gives CASSPRPNRGQTEAFF. The chain couples TRBV28 to TRBJ1-1; the match to TRBD1 covers 9 bases. Germline values: CDR1 MDHEN, CDR2 SYDVKM. Trimming at V came to 5 bases and at J to 5 bases, leaving 12 bases not matched to a gene. CDR3 length equals 16 residues. The full variable domain, in which reference TRBV28 and TRBJ1-1 provide the parts outside the CDR3, is DVKVTQSSRYLVKRTGEKVFLECVQDMDHENMFWYRQDPGLGLRLIYFSYDVKMKEKGDIPEGYSVSREKKERFSLILESASTNQTSMYLCASSPRPNRGQTEAFFGQGTRLTVV.

This clonotype came up a few times. V and J are TRBV9 and TRBJ1-3, with 11 bases that match TRBD1. The CDR3 has 17 amino acids. CDR1 and CDR2 (germline): SGDLS, YYNGEE. V lost 3 bases and J lost 0; bases outside the gene matches: 5. The CDR3 is CASSGTGGFSSGNTIYF. The CDR3 DNA reads TGTGCCAGCAGCGGGACAGGGGGCTTTAGCTCTGGAAACACCATATATTTT.

The V and J genes are TRBV6-1 and TRBJ2-1; a weak D match, TRBD2 (6 bases). Germline CDR1 MNHNS, CDR2 SASEGT. The CDR3 loop spans 15 amino acids. Deletions cut 6 bases from V and 0 bases from J, with 12 bases between. The CDR3 loop is CASRGGRSSYNEQFF. In DNA, the CDR3 is TGTGCCAGCAGGGGAGGTCGGAGCTCCTACAATGAGCAGTTCTTC.

Many counts were recorded for this clonotype. The rearrangement uses TRBV11-2 and TRBJ2-1, with D perhaps assigned TRBD1 or TRBD2 (5 bases each). This CDR3 comprises 15 residues. Looked up from germline, CDR1 is SGHAT and CDR2 is FQNNGV. The V and J ends lost 3 bases and 7 bases respectively, with 16 bases between them. CDR3: CASSLQQARENEQFF. DNA of the CDR3: TGTGCCAGCAGCTTGCAACAGGCCCGGGAAAATGAGCAGTTCTTC.

This chain links TRBV20-1 with TRBJ2-1; perhaps TRBD2 as D (6 bases). CDR3 length equals 19 residues. Between the trimmed V and J ends, which lost 3 bases and 4 bases, there was a span of 28 bases. Looked up from germline, CDR1 is DFQATT and CDR2 is SNEGSKA (reference sequence). CDR3 amino acids: CSASGTAGTYKGDYNEQFF. CDR3 bases: TGCAGTGCTAGTGGGACCGCTGGGACTTACAAAGGTGATTACAATGAGCAGTTCTTC.

This clonotype has at least ten counts. This CDR3 is CASSQLNWTGGGGYTF. The CDR3 DNA follows: TGTGCCAGCAGCCAACTTAATTGGACAGGGGGCGGCGGCTACACCTTC. This chain connects TRBV3-1 to TRBJ1-2; 11 nucleotides match TRBD1. V shed 2 bases and J 8 bases; nucleotides not matched to a gene: 10. This CDR3 spans 16 amino acids. Germline V gene sequence: CDR1 LGHDT, CDR2 YNNKEL (reference sequence).

CDR3 region: CASSLGSPQFF. DNA for the CDR3: TGTGCCAGCAGCTTAGGGTCCCCTCAGTTCTTC. The chain joins TRBV11-2 to TRBJ2-1, with unresolved D. CDR1 SGHAT and CDR2 FQNNGV come from the germline V gene. V lost 1 base to trimming and J lost 13 bases, with 8 bases between them. The CDR3 totals 11 residues.

In this sample, this clonotype turned up many times. The gene calls are TRBV20-1 and TRBJ2-7, with D perhaps being TRBD1 or TRBD2 (6 bases each). The germline gives CDR1 DFQATT, CDR2 SNEGSKA (reference sequence). The CDR3 runs 12 residues. The DNA of the CDR3 is TGCGGAGTTGAGGGGGGCCCGTACGAGCAGTACTTC. Translated: CGVEGGPYEQYF.

This clonotype was found many times. This rearrangement joins TRBV3-1 to TRBJ2-3, with 7 nucleotides matching TRBD2. The CDR3 loop spans 15 amino acids. Unmatched junction bases numbered 12, after V lost 5 bases and J lost 7 bases. The germline CDR1 and CDR2 sequences are LGHDT and YNNKEL (reference sequence). In nucleotides, the CDR3 is TGTGCCAGCAGCTACAGCGGGACCCGAGGGAATACGCAGTATTTT. It yields the protein CASSYSGTRGNTQYF.

This clonotype showed up many times. The rearrangement uses TRBV10-3 and TRBJ1-1; TRBD1 is a possible D gene (5 bases). This CDR3 is 13 amino acids long. The germline CDR1 and CDR2 sequences are ENHRY and SYGVKD. Trimming removed 6 bases at V and 1 base at J, with 9 bases between. CDR3 residues: CAIRGVENTEAFF. CDR3 coding DNA: TGTGCCATCAGGGGGGTGGAGAACACTGAAGCTTTCTTT.

At least ten counts were recorded for this clonotype. The chain is built from TRBV6-5 and TRBJ2-1; unclear D gene. The CDR3 consists of 15 residues. The germline gives CDR1 MNHEY, CDR2 SVGAGI. The V end was cut by 2 bases, the J end by 9 bases, with 17 bases between. The CDR3 protein is CASSYSEHSSPEQFF. The CDR3 nucleotides read TGTGCCAGCAGTTACAGCGAGCACTCCTCCCCTGAGCAGTTCTTC.

There are many counts of this clonotype. The rearrangement links TRBV6-2 or TRBV6-3 to TRBJ1-5; TRBD1 is a possible D gene (5 bases). The length of the CDR3 is 17 residues. Germline CDR1 reads MNHEY; CDR2 reads SVGEGT. Trimming took 2 bases from V and 5 from J, leaving 19 bases between them. The CDR3 sequence is CASSYRLTVARDQPQHF. The CDR3 DNA sequence: TGTGCCAGCAGTTACCGCTTGACAGTGGCTCGCGATCAGCCCCAGCATTTT.

This clonotype has at least ten counts. The V and J genes are TRBV20-1 and TRBJ2-7; unclear D gene. There are 12 residues in the CDR3. Germline-derived CDR1 and CDR2 are DFQATT and SNEGSKA (reference sequence). V was clipped by 0 bases and J by 3 bases, with 6 bases between them. In nucleotides, the CDR3 is TGCAGTGCTAGAGATCTAGGCTACGAGCAGTACTTC. Protein product: CSARDLGYEQYF.

V usage is TRBV11-2 and J usage is TRBJ1-4; 9 bases are a match to TRBD1. The CDR3 totals 14 residues. Per germline, CDR1 SGHAT and CDR2 FQNNGV. Trimming cost V 5 bases and J 8 bases; bases outside gene matches: 6. This CDR3 is CASSNRQGGEKLFF. In nucleotides, the CDR3 is TGTGCCAGCAGCAACCGACAGGGGGGGGAAAAACTGTTTTTT.

This clonotype was seen only a few times. The chain employs TRBV9 and TRBJ1-2; tentatively, D is TRBD1 (5 bases). Germline CDR1 and CDR2: SGDLS and YYNGEE. This CDR3 spans 14 amino acids. V was pared by 4 bases and J by 3 bases, with 13 bases between. CDR3 DNA: TGTGCCAGCAGCCCCCGGCAGGGAGACTATGGCTACACCTTC. Its translation is CASSPRQGDYGYTF.